The T cell receptor (beta chain) described here comes from a study of Graves' ophthalmopathy and Graves' hyperthyroidism. Overall study findings and caveats: Also, most clonotypes expanded in the thyroid above 0.001 frequency appeared in blood. The model's ophthalmopathy progression predictions had roughly 71% sensitivity and approximately 72% specificity.

Hyperthyroidism patients, aged 18 to 65, were newly diagnosed, under 2 months' duration. About this clonotype: Its cognate antigen is unknown.

CDR3 regions of TCR beta were amplified from RNA transcripts. HTBI-primed first-round RT-PCR preceded second-round multiplex PCR. TCRdb itself ran the multiplex PCR reads through MiXCR, one entry per CDR3 protein. The table lists around 1,000,000 distinct CDR3 sequences, about 36% of them singletons. V lost 2 bases and J lost 4; bases outside the gene matches: 15. The CDR3 extends over 19 amino acids. Germline V gives CDR1 SGHTA, CDR2 FQGNSA. The rearrangement uses TRBV7-2 and TRBJ2-5; 11 bases are shared with TRBD2. The specimen sequenced was peripheral blood or thyroid tissue (not recorded which). This TCR derives from an adult man with Graves' hyperthyroidism. This CDR3 reads CASSLLGHRLAGLLETQYF. Here the CDR3 DNA reads TGTGCCAGCAGCTTATTGGGACACCGACTAGCGGGACTGTTAGAGACCCAGTACTTC.